Listed below are T cell receptor beta chains from one sample, sequenced in a study of blood T cell repertoires in COVID-19. The table came from immunoSEQ multiplex PCR; TCRdb's copy has only in-frame clones and leaves some out. Of around 91,000 clones listed, about 85% were seen once; the top ten hold around 39%. The sample taken for sequencing was peripheral blood. All receptors come from an elderly man with acute or convalescent COVID-19. Each CDR3 is given with its conserved first and last residue. D genes are given only for firm matches. A row's size may be missing; if present it is once, few, many or a size class.

V: TRBV2
size: -
D: TRBD1
J: TRBJ1-5
CDR3: CASTVGRGPNQPQHF
DNA: TGTGCCAGCACGGTCGGCAGGGGGCCGAATCAGCCCCAGCATTTT

V: TRBV29-1
size: few
D: -
J: TRBJ1-2
CDR3: CSVKQGSYGYTF
DNA: TGCAGCGTGAAACAGGGATCCTATGGCTACACCTTC

V: TRBV7-8
size: -
D: TRBD1
J: TRBJ2-1
CDR3: CASSLTGLYNEQFF
DNA: TGTGCCAGCAGCTTGACAGGGCTATACAATGAGCAGTTCTTC

V: TRBV19
size: -
D: TRBD2
J: TRBJ2-5
CDR3: CASSIGTSGIQETQYF
DNA: TGTGCCAGTAGTATTGGGACTAGCGGGATCCAAGAGACCCAGTACTTC

V: TRBV6-6
size: -
D: -
J: TRBJ1-2
CDR3: CASKRQVYGYTF
DNA: TGTGCCAGCAAGAGACAGGTTTATGGCTACACCTTC

V: TRBV28
size: -
D: TRBD2
J: TRBJ2-1
CDR3: CASSFSGTRSLEQFF
DNA: TGTGCCAGCAGTTTTTCAGGGACTAGATCCCTTGAGCAGTTCTTC

V: TRBV6-4
size: -
D: TRBD1
J: TRBJ1-4
CDR3: CASSAGGANEKLFF
DNA: TGTGCCAGCAGCGCAGGGGGTGCTAATGAAAAACTGTTTTTT

V: TRBV29-1
size: -
D: TRBD1
J: TRBJ2-4
CDR3: CSVTGGLAKNIQYF
DNA: TGCAGCGTTACAGGGGGGCTAGCCAAAAACATTCAGTACTTC

V: TRBV24-1
size: -
D: TRBD1
J: TRBJ1-5
CDR3: CATSDGRQGSNQPQHF
DNA: TGTGCCACCAGTGATGGGCGACAGGGTAGCAATCAGCCCCAGCATTTT

V: TRBV20-1
size: -
D: -
J: TRBJ1-5
CDR3: CSASREGWGFNQPQHF
DNA: TGCAGTGCTAGTCGTGAGGGTTGGGGTTTCAATCAGCCCCAGCATTTT

V: TRBV7-6
size: -
D: -
J: TRBJ2-5
CDR3: CASSSGPGQETQYF
DNA: TGTGCCAGCAGCTCCGGCCCAGGACAAGAGACCCAGTACTTC

V: TRBV6-1
size: -
D: -
J: TRBJ1-2
CDR3: CASSEGLGAGYTF
DNA: TGTGCCAGCAGTGAAGGTTTAGGGGCCGGCTACACCTTC

V: TRBV19
size: -
D: -
J: TRBJ2-1
CDR3: CASTPPGGFEQFF
DNA: TGTGCCAGTACCCCCCCAGGAGGCTTTGAGCAGTTCTTC

V: TRBV2
size: -
D: TRBD1
J: TRBJ1-4
CDR3: CAREGQEREKLFF
DNA: TGTGCCAGAGAAGGACAGGAGAGGGAAAAACTGTTTTTT

V: TRBV11-2
size: -
D: TRBD1
J: TRBJ2-7
CDR3: CASSVTGTDYEQYF
DNA: TGTGCCAGCAGCGTCACCGGGACAGACTACGAGCAGTACTTC

V: TRBV25-1
size: once
D: TRBD2
J: TRBJ2-1
CDR3: CASSKREDWYNEQFF
DNA: TGTGCCAGCAGTAAGCGGGAGGATTGGTACAATGAGCAGTTCTTC